A single sample gave rise to the 18 T cell receptor beta chains below, sequenced in a study of T cells in Graves' hyperthyroidism and ophthalmopathy. It was RNA transcripts that yielded the amplified TCR beta CDR3 regions. Primed by the HTBI set, a first-round RT-PCR was run on the TCR CDR3. Using its own MiXCR run on the multiplex PCR reads, TCRdb lists one record per CDR3 protein. The sample shows 380,000 or so distinct CDR3 sequences, approximately 15% of them seen only once. Material for sequencing was blood. The receptors were sampled from a man younger than 40 with Graves' hyperthyroidism that later progressed to Graves' ophthalmopathy.

This clonotype appeared many times. The chain employs TRBV12-3 or TRBV12-4 and TRBJ2-3, with TRBD2 matching over 9 bases. The CDR3 is 17 amino acids. After removal of 4 bases from V and 5 bases from J, the junction contained 13 bases not matched to a gene. The CDR3, as DNA: TGTGCCAGCAGTTGGGTATTACCGGGACTAGCTGGAGATACGCAGTATTTT. Encoded protein: CASSWVLPGLAGDTQYF.

This clonotype was seen repeatedly, ten times or more. The CDR3 DNA sequence: TGTGCCAGCAGTTTACGGGGGACGGATGAAGCTTTCTTT. Translated, it gives CASSLRGTDEAFF. V is TRBV28 and J is TRBJ1-1; the D gene is possibly TRBD1 (5 bases). Trimming took 2 bases from V and 7 from J, leaving 11 bases between them. This CDR3 is 13 amino acids long. Germline CDR1 MDHEN, CDR2 SYDVKM. Full variable domain (rest looked up from reference TRBV28 and TRBJ1-1): DVKVTQSSRYLVKRTGEKVFLECVQDMDHENMFWYRQDPGLGLRLIYFSYDVKMKEKGDIPEGYSVSREKKERFSLILESASTNQTSMYLCASSLRGTDEAFFGQGTRLTVV.

This clonotype has at least ten counts. CDR3 sequence (DNA): TGTGCCACCAGCAGATCCCGGGCGACTGAAGCTTTCTTT. Translation: CATSRSRATEAFF. The chain joins TRBV15 to TRBJ1-1, with D unclear. There are 13 residues in the CDR3. Trimming removed 2 bases from V and 5 bases from J, with 9 bases in between. Germline CDR1 LNHNV, CDR2 YYDKDF (reference sequence). The full variable domain, in which reference TRBV15 and TRBJ1-1 provide the parts outside the CDR3, is DAMVIQNPRYQVTQFGKPVTLSCSQTLNHNVMYWYQQKSSQAPKLLFHYYDKDFNNEADTPDNFQSRRPNTSFCFLDIRSPGLGDTAMYLCATSRSRATEAFFGQGTRLTVV.

In its sample, this clonotype was seen a few times. CDR3 residues: CSVGFGNTIYF. The CDR3 DNA reads as TGCAGCGTTGGGTTTGGAAACACCATATATTTT. The V gene is TRBV29-1, the J gene TRBJ1-3, with unresolved D. V was shortened by 4 bases and J by 3 bases, with 4 bases between the two germline ends. The V gene's germline CDR1 is SQVTM and CDR2 ANQGSEA. The CDR3 has 11 amino acids.

This clonotype was picked up many times. The chain is built from TRBV20-1 and TRBJ1-2; TRBD1 might be the D (5 bases). The CDR3 consists of 14 residues. The V end was cut by 4 bases, the J end by 7 bases, with 19 bases between. The germline gives CDR1 DFQATT, CDR2 SNEGSKA (reference sequence). CDR3 loop: CSATSGQGAVGYTF. The CDR3 DNA reads as TGCAGTGCTACCTCAGGACAAGGCGCAGTTGGCTACACCTTC.

This clonotype occurred a few times. The V and J genes are TRBV20-1 and TRBJ1-4; D not certain. The CDR3 consists of 12 residues. The V gene lost 7 bases and the J gene lost 3 bases, with 9 bases spanning the gap. Germline assignment: CDR1 DFQATT and CDR2 SNEGSKA (reference sequence). The CDR3 here is CSGGRANEKLFF. The DNA of the CDR3 is TGCAGTGGAGGGAGGGCTAATGAAAAACTGTTTTTT.

This clonotype was recorded only once. The genes are TRBV5-5 and TRBJ1-4; no firm D call. The CDR3 length is 17 residues. Germline CDR1 is SGHKS and CDR2 is YYEKEE (reference sequence). Trimming stripped 1 base from V and 3 bases from J, with 16 bases between. The CDR3 sequence: CASSLKVWVRANEKLFF. In nucleotides, the CDR3 is TGTGCCAGCAGCTTGAAGGTCTGGGTTAGGGCTAATGAAAAACTGTTTTTT.

This clonotype was detected many times. The chain joins TRBV7-9 to TRBJ2-7; weak D call: TRBD2 (5 bases). CDR1 is SEHNR and CDR2 is FQNEAQ in the germline V gene (reference sequence). Trimming pared 5 bases from V and 1 base from J, leaving 15 bases between. This CDR3 region has 15 residues. Here the CDR3 reads CASSVGSSRSYEQYF. The CDR3 DNA is TGTGCCAGCAGCGTCGGTTCTAGCCGTTCCTACGAGCAGTACTTC.

In this sample, this clonotype turned up many times. This chain joins TRBV15 and TRBJ1-1; 9 bases map to TRBD1. The germline CDR1 and CDR2 sequences are LNHNV and YYDKDF (reference sequence). J lost 0 bases, V lost 1 base, and 3 bases had no gene match. The CDR3 loop spans 16 amino acids. CDR3 DNA: TGTGCCACCAGCAGAGGGACAGGGGCCATGAACACTGAAGCTTTCTTT. Translated: CATSRGTGAMNTEAFF.

This clonotype was found many times. The V call is TRBV6-5, the J call TRBJ2-2, with D maybe TRBD2 (5 bases). From germline, CDR1 is MNHEY and CDR2 SVGAGI. There are 13 residues in the CDR3. The V and J ends lost 0 bases and 14 bases respectively, with 13 bases between them. The CDR3 nucleotides read TGTGCCAGCAGTTACTCGAACGGGGATAAACTGTTTTTT. Translation: CASSYSNGDKLFF.

The chain couples TRBV11-2 to TRBJ2-1, with unresolved D. Looked up from germline, CDR1 is SGHAT and CDR2 is FQNNGV. The germline V and J ends were trimmed by 1 base and 8 bases, with 15 bases remaining between them. The CDR3 extends over 15 amino acids. CDR3 in DNA: TGTGCCAGCAGCTTAGGCCCCACTACCAGAGATGAGCAGTTCTTC. Translated, it gives CASSLGPTTRDEQFF.

This clonotype was detected only a few times. The V gene is TRBV19, the J gene TRBJ1-1; TRBD1 matches at 8 bases. Trimming cost V 2 bases and J 4 bases; bases outside gene matches: 3. CDR1 is LNHDA, CDR2 SQIVND, per germline (reference sequence). This CDR3 region has 14 residues. CDR3 protein: CASSITGGGTEAFF. CDR3 nucleotide sequence: TGTGCCAGTAGTATAACAGGGGGTGGCACTGAAGCTTTCTTT.

The V gene is TRBV5-1, the J gene TRBJ1-2; D not certain. Germline V CDR1 and CDR2: SGHRS, YFSETQ. The CDR3 is 13 amino acids. Trimming stripped 0 bases from V and 4 bases from J, with 7 bases between. The CDR3 DNA follows: TGCGCCAGCAGCTTGGACAGCGCCTATGGCTACACCTTC. This gives the protein CASSLDSAYGYTF. The complete variable domain, with remaining parts taken from reference TRBV5-1 and TRBJ1-2, reads KAGVTQTPRYLIKTRGQQVTLSCSPISGHRSVSWYQQTPGQGLQFLFEYFSETQRNKGNFPGRFSGRQFSNSRSEMNVSTLELGDSALYLCASSLDSAYGYTFGSGTRLTVV.

This clonotype came up many times. The rearrangement joins TRBV7-9 to TRBJ2-7, with D perhaps TRBD2 (6 bases). This CDR3 contains 12 residues. The germline V and J ends were trimmed by 5 bases and 6 bases, with 11 bases remaining between them. The germline gives CDR1 SEHNR, CDR2 FQNEAQ (reference sequence). CDR3 sequence: CASSQGGAEQYF. The CDR3 DNA follows: TGTGCCAGCAGCCAAGGAGGGGCCGAGCAGTACTTC.

The table lists this clonotype with a few counts. CDR3: CSVGEWTGTSGNTIYF. In DNA form, the CDR3 reads TGCAGCGTTGGGGAGTGGACAGGTACCTCTGGAAACACCATATATTTT. The rearrangement links TRBV29-1 to TRBJ1-3, with 7 nucleotides matching TRBD1. The germline V gene has CDR1 SQVTM and CDR2 ANQGSEA. The CDR3 consists of 16 residues. J was trimmed by 0 bases and V by 4 bases; bases with no gene match: 9. Variable domain in full (rest from reference TRBV29-1 and TRBJ1-3): SAVISQKPSRDICQRGTSLTIQCQVDSQVTMMFWYRQQPGQSLTLIATANQGSEATYESGFVIDKFPISRPNLTFSTLTVSNMSPEDSSIYLCSVGEWTGTSGNTIYFGEGSWLTVV.

V usage is TRBV5-1 and J usage is TRBJ1-1; 8 bases are a match to TRBD1. The CDR3 runs to 15 residues. Germline loops: CDR1 SGHRS, CDR2 YFSETQ. After removal of 0 bases from V and 3 bases from J, the junction contained 4 bases not matched to a gene. The chain's CDR3 is CASSLAGGYDTEAFF. The CDR3 DNA reads TGCGCCAGCAGCTTGGCAGGGGGCTATGACACTGAAGCTTTCTTT.

This clonotype was found a few times. This chain links TRBV19 with TRBJ1-4; 9 bases map to TRBD1. CDR3 length: 15 amino acids. Trimming cost V 6 bases and J 4 bases; bases outside gene matches: 6. Germline CDR1 and CDR2: LNHDA and SQIVND (reference sequence). The CDR3: CASRNGQGRNEKLFF. In nucleotides, the CDR3 is TGTGCCAGTAGAAACGGACAGGGGCGTAATGAAAAACTGTTTTTT.

This clonotype showed up many times. This chain connects TRBV30 to TRBJ1-6; D remains ambiguous. Germline CDR1 is GTSNPN and CDR2 is SVGIG (reference sequence). Deletions cut 1 base from V and 6 bases from J, with 13 bases between. There are 15 residues in the CDR3. The CDR3 DNA reads TGTGCCTGGAGTGCCGCCGGGAGCTCTAATTCACCCCTCCACTTT. Translating gives CAWSAAGSSNSPLHF. Looking up the rest from reference TRBV30 and TRBJ1-6 gives the full variable domain: SQTIHQWPATLVQPVGSPLSLECTVEGTSNPNLYWYRQAAGRGLQLLFYSVGIGQISSEVPQNLSASRPQDRQFILSSKKLLLSDSGFYLCAWSAAGSSNSPLHFGNGTRLTVT.